One sample yielded the 6 T cell receptor beta chains listed below, sequenced in a study of beta chain features in type 1 diabetes. Investigators reverse transcribed all isolated RNA, so they sequenced expressed TCRB transcripts. Sequenced by immunoSEQ multiplex PCR; TCRdb stores in-frame clones only, minus some. Here the sample spans roughly 300,000 clones, less than 9.5% being singletons. Material for sequencing was central memory CD4+ T cells from blood. These receptor sequences come from a woman under 30 in good health.

On this clone: A read error is possible here, since a much larger clone lies one base away. The identical CDR3 is also encoded by other nucleotide sequences in the sample. The rearrangement uses TRBV5-1 and TRBJ1-5; D remains ambiguous. Germline CDR1 is SGHRS and CDR2 is YFSETQ. This CDR3 has 13 amino acids. Trimming took off 0 bases at V and 1 base at J, with 2 bases between the two ends. CDR3 in DNA: TGCGCCAGCAGCTTGGACAGCAATCAGCCCCAGCATTTT. Protein sequence: CASSLDSNQPQHF.

The CDR3 DNA follows: TGTGCCAGCAGCTTAGTCAGGGCAGGAAGTTCGACTGAAAAACTGTTTTTT. Protein: CASSLVRAGSSTEKLFF. The V gene is TRBV7-6, the J gene TRBJ1-4; D may be TRBD1 (5 bases). V was clipped by 1 base and J by 7 bases, with 19 bases between them. The CDR3 consists of 17 residues. The germline V gene has CDR1 SGHVS and CDR2 FNYEAQ. The complete variable domain, with remaining parts taken from reference TRBV7-6 and TRBJ1-4, reads GAGVSQSPRYKVTKRGQDVALRCDPISGHVSLYWYRQALGQGPEFLTYFNYEAQQDKSGLPNDRFSAERPEGSISTLTIQRTEQRDSAMYRCASSLVRAGSSTEKLFFGSGTQLSVL.

This clone has more than one count but fewer than ten. The chain couples TRBV27 to TRBJ2-1, with D perhaps being TRBD1 or TRBD2 (5 bases each). V lost 2 bases to trimming and J lost 2 bases, with 10 bases between them. CDR1 is MNHEY and CDR2 is SMNVEV in the germline V gene (reference sequence). CDR3 length equals 15 residues. CDR3 sequence (DNA): TGTGCCAGCAGTTTACGGGACCTGACCTACAATGAGCAGTTCTTC. Amino acid sequence: CASSLRDLTYNEQFF.

The rearrangement links TRBV9 to TRBJ2-1; 11 positions match TRBD2. The CDR3 contains 15 residues. Germline-derived CDR1 and CDR2 are SGDLS and YYNGEE. V dropped 4 bases and J dropped 10; count of bases not matched to a gene: 10. CDR3 region: CASSPAASGRMEQFF. In DNA form, the CDR3 reads TGTGCCAGCAGCCCCGCGGCTAGCGGGAGGATGGAGCAGTTCTTC.

This clone has only a few counts. The genes are TRBV16 and TRBJ1-1, with D uncertain. The CDR3 runs to 12 residues. Trimming removed 1 base from V and 7 bases from J, with 7 bases in between. CDR1 is KGHSY, CDR2 FQNENV, per germline. CDR3 in amino acids: CASSQFAGEAFF. In DNA, the CDR3 is TGTGCCAGCAGCCAATTCGCAGGTGAAGCTTTCTTT.

This clone showed up just a few times. The V call is TRBV5-1, the J call TRBJ2-6; no definite D call. This CDR3 has 15 residues. V was cut by 4 bases and J by 2 bases, with 10 bases left in between. Germline CDR1 reads SGHRS; CDR2 reads YFSETQ. The CDR3 loop reads CASSQHLTGANVLTF. As DNA, the CDR3 is TGCGCCAGCAGCCAACATCTCACTGGGGCCAACGTCCTGACTTTC.